These T cell receptor beta chains were read from a single sample in a study of regulatory T cells in long-lasting Graves disease. TCRdb processed the multiplex PCR reads anew with MiXCR; each CDR3 protein has one entry. Among some 500,000 distinct CDR3 sequences, about 16% were seen once, and the ten largest hold roughly 25%. These sequences were also reported in another study, on T cells in Graves' hyperthyroidism and ophthalmopathy.

Specimen: peripheral blood mononuclear cells (PBMCs), collected at new diagnosis, from a patient treated with antithyroid drugs. The receptors stem from a woman aged 40 to 65 with Graves disease. Each CDR3 is given with its conserved first and last residue. A D gene is named only where the DNA matches it firmly. Only part of the rows carry a size: once, few, many, or a class if the clone is expanded.

clone size	V gene	D gene	J gene	CDR3 DNA	CDR3 protein
many	TRBV3-1	-	TRBJ2-7	TGTGCCAGCAGCCCCGACACCTGGAGCTCCTACGAGCAGTACTTC	CASSPDTWSSYEQYF
-	TRBV6-1	-	TRBJ1-4	TGTGCCACCTGGGGGACAACTAATGAAAAACTGTTTTTT	CATWGTTNEKLFF
few	TRBV6-2/TRBV6-3	-	TRBJ2-1	TGTGCCAGTGGGGGAATGAATGAGCAGTTCTTC	CASGGMNEQFF
-	TRBV10-3	-	TRBJ2-2	TGTGCCATCCGAAAACCGCTAGAGAACACCGGGGAGCTGTTTTTT	CAIRKPLENTGELFF
many	TRBV6-1	-	TRBJ1-2	TGTGCCAGCAGTGAAAGGGTCAGCTATGGCTACACCTTC	CASSERVSYGYTF
-	TRBV4-1	-	TRBJ2-1	TGCGCCAGCAGCCAAGAGCCGGGCACCAGTGAGCAGTTCTTC	CASSQEPGTSEQFF
many	TRBV18	-	TRBJ1-2	TGTGCCAGCTCACCGGACGGATCCTATGGCTACACCTTC	CASSPDGSYGYTF
many	TRBV5-1	TRBD2	TRBJ2-1	TGCGCCAGCAGGTTGACTAGCGGGGACCACAATGAGCAGTTCTTC	CASRLTSGDHNEQFF
few	TRBV7-9	TRBD2	TRBJ2-1	TGTGCCAGCAGCTACTGGACTAGCGGGGCTCACAATGAGCAGTTCTTC	CASSYWTSGAHNEQFF
many	TRBV3-1	TRBD2	TRBJ2-5	TGTGCCAGCGCACAGCTAGCGGGGGGTGTAGAGACCCAGTACTTC	CASAQLAGGVETQYF
-	TRBV7-9	TRBD1	TRBJ1-3	TGTGCCATCGCCCAGGGGGTACTCAGGAACACCATATATTTT	CAIAQGVLRNTIYF
many	TRBV3-1	-	TRBJ2-7	TGTGCCAGCAGCCAAGGGTCGACCTACGAGCAGTACTTC	CASSQGSTYEQYF
-	TRBV20-1	TRBD1	TRBJ2-2	TGCAGTGCGGAACAGGGGCCCGGGGAGCTGTTTTTT	CSAEQGPGELFF
few	TRBV20-1	-	TRBJ2-5	TGCAGTGCCCTAACTCTGAACCAAGAGACCCAGTACTTC	CSALTLNQETQYF
-	TRBV19	-	TRBJ2-1	TGTGCCAGTAGTTTAGAGGGGGAAGAGTACAATGAGCAGTTCTTC	CASSLEGEEYNEQFF
few	TRBV9	-	TRBJ2-5	TGTGCCAGCAGCGTGTACAGTGGGGAGACCCAGTACTTC	CASSVYSGETQYF
-	TRBV19	TRBD1	TRBJ2-7	TGTGCCAGTAGTTTCGAACCCGCTCCAGGGACAGGGGGCTACGAGCAGTACTTC	CASSFEPAPGTGGYEQYF
many	TRBV7-2	-	TRBJ1-1	TGTGCCAGCAGCTTCCCTGGGGCGTTAAGGGACACTGAAGCTTTCTTT	CASSFPGALRDTEAFF
few	TRBV6-1	TRBD2	TRBJ2-2	TGTGCCACTGCCCGGGGACTAGCATCCACCGGGGAGCTGTTTTTT	CATARGLASTGELFF
many	TRBV5-1	-	TRBJ1-1	TGCGCCAGCAGCTCGTCTAGGGGCCGGGGCACTGAAGCTTTCTTT	CASSSSRGRGTEAFF
many	TRBV30	TRBD1	TRBJ2-7	TGTGCCTGGAGTCGGGGACAGGGGGCCTACGAGCAGTACTTC	CAWSRGQGAYEQYF
-	TRBV24-1	TRBD1	TRBJ2-7	TGTGCCACCAGTGCAGGGGGCCAGCAGTACTTC	CATSAGGQQYF
many	TRBV12-3/TRBV12-4	TRBD1	TRBJ2-7	TGTGCCAGCAGTTTGGGCTTGCGGACAGGGAGAGACGAGCAGTACTTC	CASSLGLRTGRDEQYF
many	TRBV7-3	-	TRBJ2-5	TGTGCCAGCAGCTTACGGGGGGCGGAAGAGACCCAGTACTTC	CASSLRGAEETQYF
-	TRBV19	-	TRBJ2-2	TGTGCCAGTAGTATTCTTTCAGGGCCGAACACCGGGGAGCTGTTTTTT	CASSILSGPNTGELFF
-	TRBV6-5	-	TRBJ2-2	TGTGCCAGCAGTTTCAGTTCTCTAGGGGTCGGGGAGCTGTTTTTT	CASSFSSLGVGELFF
many	TRBV27	TRBD2	TRBJ2-7	TGTGCCAGCAGTTTACAGCGGGGCGGCCGCTACGAGCAGTACTTC	CASSLQRGGRYEQYF
many	TRBV29-1	-	TRBJ2-5	TGCAGCGTTGAACCCCTGGGACAAATCCAAGAGACCCAGTACTTC	CSVEPLGQIQETQYF
-	TRBV19	-	TRBJ1-2	TGTGCCAGTAGTATATACTATGGCTACACCTTC	CASSIYYGYTF
few	TRBV6-1	-	TRBJ1-4	TGTGCCACGGCCACCGGGCCGAATGAAAAACTGTTTTTT	CATATGPNEKLFF
few	TRBV28	TRBD1	TRBJ1-6	TGTGCCAGCAGTTCCTTGACAGGGGCTAATTCACCCCTCCACTTT	CASSSLTGANSPLHF
-	TRBV7-3	-	TRBJ1-2	TGTGCCAGCAGCTTCCTCCACCCTAACTATGGCTACACCTTC	CASSFLHPNYGYTF
many	TRBV20-1	-	TRBJ1-5	TGCAGTGCGAGGCCGGGACCGCCGAATCAGCCCCAGCATTTT	CSARPGPPNQPQHF
many	TRBV5-6	TRBD2	TRBJ2-3	TGTGCCAGCAGCCCGTGGCTGGCAGCGGGGGGGGATACGCAGTATTTT	CASSPWLAAGGDTQYF
few	TRBV5-1	-	TRBJ2-5	TGCGCCAGCAGCTCGGGACGGAACCAAGAGACCCAGTACTTC	CASSSGRNQETQYF
many	TRBV15	TRBD1	TRBJ1-1	TGTGCCACCAGCCCCAAACAGGGGGGCCTTGAAGCTTTCTTT	CATSPKQGGLEAFF
many	TRBV7-8	-	TRBJ2-5	TGTGCCAGCAGCTTAGCCCTTCTGGAGACCCAGTACTTC	CASSLALLETQYF